This T cell receptor beta chain was documented in a study of T cell repertoires in cytomegalovirus infection. TCRdb re-derived calls from the reads in MiXCR, one entry per CDR3 protein. The profile shows roughly 600,000 distinct CDR3 sequences, 20% to 25% of them singletons. This clonotype was counted a few times. This sequence was found in a human donor in good health (CMV status not recorded). Some clones in this sample may be carry-over from other donors' samples. Source material: CD8+ T cells from PBMCs.

Here the CDR3 DNA reads TGCGCCAGCAGCCAAGATCCGCGAAGCGAAAAACTGTTTTTT. Protein: CASSQDPRSEKLFF. This chain uses TRBV4-1 with TRBJ1-4; the D is unclear. This CDR3 comprises 14 residues. V was pared by 0 bases and J by 8 bases, with 10 bases between. Germline V CDR1 and CDR2: MGHRA, YSYEKL.